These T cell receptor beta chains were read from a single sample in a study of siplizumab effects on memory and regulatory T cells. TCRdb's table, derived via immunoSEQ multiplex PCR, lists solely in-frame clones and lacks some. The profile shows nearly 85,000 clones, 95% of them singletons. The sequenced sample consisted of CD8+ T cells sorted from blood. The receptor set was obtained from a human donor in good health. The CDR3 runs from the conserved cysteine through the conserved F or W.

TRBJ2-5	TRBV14	CASSQGHLTQYF
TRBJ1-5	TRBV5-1	CASSFETGATFQPQHF
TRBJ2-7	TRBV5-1	CATSLRDGNYEQYF
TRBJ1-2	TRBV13	CASSLNGENYGYTF
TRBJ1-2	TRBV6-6	CASSIDRGLNYGYTF
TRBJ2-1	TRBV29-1	CSVEDGTSGSFEQFF
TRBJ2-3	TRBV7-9	CASRPMGATDTQYF
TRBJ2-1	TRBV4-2	CASSQKTSGSRNEQFF
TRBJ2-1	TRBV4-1	CASSQVARGERHYNEQFF
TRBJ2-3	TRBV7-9	CASSISGGSTDTQYF
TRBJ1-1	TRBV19	CASSIAGGNTEAFF
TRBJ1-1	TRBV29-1	CSVLRWDQNTEAFF
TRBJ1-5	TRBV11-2	CASSLGRGLGQPQHF
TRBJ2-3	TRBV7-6	CASSLAGLAPDTQYF
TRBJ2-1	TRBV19	CASSSGTNAYNEQFF
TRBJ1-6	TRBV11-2	CASSWAPGVEPLHF
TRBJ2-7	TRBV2	CASSASGQGTYEQYF
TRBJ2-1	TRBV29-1	CSVLREGEQFF
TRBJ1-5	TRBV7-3	CASSSFPDQPQHF
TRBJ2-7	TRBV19	CASSMTVSYEQYF
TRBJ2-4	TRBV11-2	CASSFGPLQGNIQYF
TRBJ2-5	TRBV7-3	CASSSPGQGRGQETQYF
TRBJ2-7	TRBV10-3	CAISEGFTYEQYF
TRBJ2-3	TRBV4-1	CASSQAGLTDTQYF
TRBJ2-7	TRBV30	CAWSVLGGTYEQYF